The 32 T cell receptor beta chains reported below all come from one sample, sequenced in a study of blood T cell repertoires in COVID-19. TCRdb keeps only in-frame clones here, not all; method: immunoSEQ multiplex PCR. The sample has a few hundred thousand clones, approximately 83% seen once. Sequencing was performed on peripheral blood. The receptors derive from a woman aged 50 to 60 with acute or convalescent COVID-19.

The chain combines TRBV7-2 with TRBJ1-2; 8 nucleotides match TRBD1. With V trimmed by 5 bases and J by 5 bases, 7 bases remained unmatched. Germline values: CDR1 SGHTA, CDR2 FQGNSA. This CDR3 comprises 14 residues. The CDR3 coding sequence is TGTGCCAGCAGCGAAGCCGGGACAGGATATGGCTACACCTTC. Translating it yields CASSEAGTGYGYTF.

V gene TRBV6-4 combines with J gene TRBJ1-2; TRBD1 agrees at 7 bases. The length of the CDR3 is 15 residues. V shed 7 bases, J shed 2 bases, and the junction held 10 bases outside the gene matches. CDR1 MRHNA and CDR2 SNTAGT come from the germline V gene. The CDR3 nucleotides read TGTGCCAGCAACAATGACAGGGCGGGGAACTATGGCTACACCTTC. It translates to CASNNDRAGNYGYTF.

For the CDR3, the DNA is TGTGCCAGTACTCCATCGAGCGGGGGAGCCAAAAACATTCAGTACTTC. Translating gives CASTPSSGGAKNIQYF. This chain joins TRBV19 and TRBJ2-4; 8 bases align to TRBD2. There are 16 residues in the CDR3. Germline CDR1 is LNHDA and CDR2 is SQIVND (reference sequence). Trimming at V came to 7 bases and at J to 0 bases, leaving 8 bases not matched to a gene. The whole variable domain, remainder taken from reference TRBV19 and TRBJ2-4, is DGGITQSPKYLFRKEGQNVTLSCEQNLNHDAMYWYRQDPGQGLRLIYYSQIVNDFQKGDIAEGYSVSREKKESFPLTVTSAQKNPTAFYLCASTPSSGGAKNIQYFGAGTRLSVL.

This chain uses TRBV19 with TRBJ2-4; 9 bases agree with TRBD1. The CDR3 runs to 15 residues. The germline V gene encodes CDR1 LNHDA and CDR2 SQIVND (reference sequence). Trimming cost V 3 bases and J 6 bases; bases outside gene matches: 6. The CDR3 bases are TGTGCCAGTAGTATCTCGACAGGGGGTGGAAACATTCAGTACTTC. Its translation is CASSISTGGGNIQYF.

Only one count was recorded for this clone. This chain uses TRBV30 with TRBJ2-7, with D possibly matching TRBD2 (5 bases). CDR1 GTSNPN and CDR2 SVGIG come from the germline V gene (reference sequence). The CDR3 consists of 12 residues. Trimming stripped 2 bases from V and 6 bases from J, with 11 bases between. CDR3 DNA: TGTGCCTGGAGTCGGACTGGCGGCGAGCAGTACTTC. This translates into CAWSRTGGEQYF.

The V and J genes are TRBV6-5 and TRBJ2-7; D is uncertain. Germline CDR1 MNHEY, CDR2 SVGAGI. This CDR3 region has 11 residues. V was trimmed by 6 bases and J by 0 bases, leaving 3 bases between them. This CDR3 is CASRSSYEQYF. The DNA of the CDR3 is TGTGCCAGCAGGAGCTCCTACGAGCAGTACTTC.

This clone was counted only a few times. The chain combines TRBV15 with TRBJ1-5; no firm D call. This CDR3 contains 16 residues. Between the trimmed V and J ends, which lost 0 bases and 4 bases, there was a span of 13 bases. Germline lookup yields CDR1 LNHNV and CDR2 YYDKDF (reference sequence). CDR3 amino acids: CATSRDSRLQNQPQHF. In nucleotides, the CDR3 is TGTGCCACCAGCAGAGATTCCCGATTGCAGAATCAGCCCCAGCATTTT.

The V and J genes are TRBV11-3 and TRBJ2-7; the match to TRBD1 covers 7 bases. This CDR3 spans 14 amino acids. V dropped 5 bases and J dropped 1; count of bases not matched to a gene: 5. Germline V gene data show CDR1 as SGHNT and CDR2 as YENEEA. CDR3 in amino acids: CASSPDRSSYEQYF. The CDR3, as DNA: TGTGCCAGCAGCCCGGACAGGAGTTCCTACGAGCAGTACTTC.

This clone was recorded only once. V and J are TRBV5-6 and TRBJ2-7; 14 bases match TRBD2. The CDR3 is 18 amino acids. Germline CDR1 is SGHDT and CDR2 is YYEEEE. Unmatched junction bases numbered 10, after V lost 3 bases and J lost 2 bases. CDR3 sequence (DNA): TGTGCCAGCAGCTCGATGACTAGCGGGAGGGCTGTCCCCTACGAGCAGTACTTC. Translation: CASSSMTSGRAVPYEQYF.

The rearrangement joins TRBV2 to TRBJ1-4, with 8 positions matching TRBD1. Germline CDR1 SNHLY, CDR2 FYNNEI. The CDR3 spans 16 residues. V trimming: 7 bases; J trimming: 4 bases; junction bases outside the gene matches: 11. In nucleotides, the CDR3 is TGTGCCAGCACGAGTCGGGACAGGCGAAATAATGAAAAACTGTTTTTT. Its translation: CASTSRDRRNNEKLFF.

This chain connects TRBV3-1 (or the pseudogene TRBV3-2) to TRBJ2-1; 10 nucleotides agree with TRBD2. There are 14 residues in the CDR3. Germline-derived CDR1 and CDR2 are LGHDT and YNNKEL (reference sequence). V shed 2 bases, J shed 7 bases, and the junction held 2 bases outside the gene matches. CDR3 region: CASSQRTSGNEQFF. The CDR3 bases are TGTGCCAGCAGCCAAAGGACTAGCGGAAATGAGCAGTTCTTC.

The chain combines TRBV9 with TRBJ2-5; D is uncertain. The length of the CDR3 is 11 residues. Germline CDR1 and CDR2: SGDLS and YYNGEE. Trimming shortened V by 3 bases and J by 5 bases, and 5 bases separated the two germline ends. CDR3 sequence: CASSASETQYF. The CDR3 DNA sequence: TGTGCCAGCAGCGCCTCCGAGACCCAGTACTTC.

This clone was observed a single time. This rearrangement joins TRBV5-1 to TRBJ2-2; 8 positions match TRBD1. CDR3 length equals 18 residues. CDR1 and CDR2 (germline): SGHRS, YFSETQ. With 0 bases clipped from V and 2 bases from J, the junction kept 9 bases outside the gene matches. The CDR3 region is CASSLEGQVTTNTGELFF. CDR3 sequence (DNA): TGCGCCAGCAGCTTGGAGGGACAGGTGACTACTAACACCGGGGAGCTGTTTTTT.

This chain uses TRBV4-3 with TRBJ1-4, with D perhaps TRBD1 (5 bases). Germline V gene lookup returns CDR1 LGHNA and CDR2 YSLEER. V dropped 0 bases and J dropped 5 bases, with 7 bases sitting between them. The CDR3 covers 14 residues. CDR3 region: CASSQEQENEKLFF. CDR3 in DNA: TGCGCCAGCAGCCAAGAACAGGAGAATGAAAAACTGTTTTTT.

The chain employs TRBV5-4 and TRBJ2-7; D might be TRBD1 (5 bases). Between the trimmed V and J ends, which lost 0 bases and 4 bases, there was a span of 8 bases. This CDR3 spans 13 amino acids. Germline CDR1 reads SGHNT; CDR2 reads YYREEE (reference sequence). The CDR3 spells CASSLARAYEQYF. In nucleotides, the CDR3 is TGTGCCAGCAGCTTGGCCAGGGCTTACGAGCAGTACTTC. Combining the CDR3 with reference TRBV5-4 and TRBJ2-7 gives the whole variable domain ETGVTQSPTHLIKTRGQQVTLRCSSQSGHNTVSWYQQALGQGPQFIFQYYREEENGRGNFPPRFSGLQFPNYSSELNVNALELDDSALYLCASSLARAYEQYFGPGTRLTVT.

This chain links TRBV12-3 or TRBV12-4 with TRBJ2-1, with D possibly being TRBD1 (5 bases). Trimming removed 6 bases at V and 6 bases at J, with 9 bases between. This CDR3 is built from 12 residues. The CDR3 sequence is CASRLRVNEQFF. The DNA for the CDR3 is TGTGCCAGCAGGCTCAGGGTCAATGAGCAGTTCTTC.

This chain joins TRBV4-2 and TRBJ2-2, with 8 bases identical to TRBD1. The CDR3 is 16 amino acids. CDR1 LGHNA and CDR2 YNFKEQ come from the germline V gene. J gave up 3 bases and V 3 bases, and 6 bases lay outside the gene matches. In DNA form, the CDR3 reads TGTGCCAGCAGCCAGTGGACAGGGTCGGACACCGGGGAGCTGTTTTTT. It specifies CASSQWTGSDTGELFF.

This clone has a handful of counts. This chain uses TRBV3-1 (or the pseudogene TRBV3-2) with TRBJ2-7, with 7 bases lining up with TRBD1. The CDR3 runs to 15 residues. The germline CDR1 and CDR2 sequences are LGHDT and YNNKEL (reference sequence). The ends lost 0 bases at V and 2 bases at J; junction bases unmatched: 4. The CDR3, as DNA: TGTGCCAGCAGCCAAGATTGGGACAGAACCTACGAGCAGTACTTC. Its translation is CASSQDWDRTYEQYF.

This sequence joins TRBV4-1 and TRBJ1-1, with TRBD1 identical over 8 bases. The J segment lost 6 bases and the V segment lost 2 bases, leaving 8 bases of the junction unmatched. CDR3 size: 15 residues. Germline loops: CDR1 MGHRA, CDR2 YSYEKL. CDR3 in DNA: TGCGCCAGCAGCCAATCTAACAGGGGGAGGCCTGAAGCTTTCTTT. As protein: CASSQSNRGRPEAFF.

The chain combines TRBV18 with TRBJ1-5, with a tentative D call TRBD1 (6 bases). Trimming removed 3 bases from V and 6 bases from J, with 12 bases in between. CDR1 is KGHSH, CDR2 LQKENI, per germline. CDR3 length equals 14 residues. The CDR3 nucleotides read TGTGCCAGCTCACCGGGGGCAGGGTTTCAGCCCCAGCATTTT. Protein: CASSPGAGFQPQHF.

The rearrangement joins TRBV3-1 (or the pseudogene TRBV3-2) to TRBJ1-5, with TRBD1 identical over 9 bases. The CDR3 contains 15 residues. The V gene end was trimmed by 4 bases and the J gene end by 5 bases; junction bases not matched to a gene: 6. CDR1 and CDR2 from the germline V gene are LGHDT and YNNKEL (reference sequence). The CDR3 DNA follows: TGTGCCAGCAGCCGAGGAGGACAGGGGCATCAGCCCCAGCATTTT. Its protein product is CASSRGGQGHQPQHF.

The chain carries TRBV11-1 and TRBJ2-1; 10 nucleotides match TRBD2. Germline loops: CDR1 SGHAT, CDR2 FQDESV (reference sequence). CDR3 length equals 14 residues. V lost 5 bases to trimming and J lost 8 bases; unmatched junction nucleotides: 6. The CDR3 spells CASSKGLASDEQFF. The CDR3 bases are TGTGCCAGCAGCAAGGGACTAGCGTCGGATGAGCAGTTCTTC. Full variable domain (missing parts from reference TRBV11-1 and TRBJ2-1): EAEVAQSPRYKITEKSQAVAFWCDPISGHATLYWYRQILGQGPELLVQFQDESVVDDSQLPKDRFSAERLKGVDSTLKIQPAELGDSAMYLCASSKGLASDEQFFGPGTRLTVL.

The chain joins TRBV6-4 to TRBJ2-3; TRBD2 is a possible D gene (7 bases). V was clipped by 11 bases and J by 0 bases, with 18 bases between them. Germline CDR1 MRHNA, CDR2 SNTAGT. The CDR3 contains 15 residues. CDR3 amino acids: CAWVLGGASTDTQYF. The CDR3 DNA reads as TGTGCCTGGGTTCTGGGGGGGGCTAGCACAGATACGCAGTATTTT.

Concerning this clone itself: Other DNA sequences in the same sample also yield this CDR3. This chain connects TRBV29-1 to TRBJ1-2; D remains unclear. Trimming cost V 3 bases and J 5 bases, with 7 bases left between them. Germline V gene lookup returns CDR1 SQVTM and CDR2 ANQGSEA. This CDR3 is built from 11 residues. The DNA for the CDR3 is TGCAGCGTTGAGACTGGGTATGGCTACACCTTC. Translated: CSVETGYGYTF.

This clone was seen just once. This CDR3 reads CAWSVSRQETQYF. DNA of the CDR3: TGTGCCTGGAGTGTCTCCCGCCAGGAGACCCAGTACTTC. The rearrangement joins TRBV30 to TRBJ2-5, with D unclear. Trimming left V 0 bases short and J 5 bases short, with 10 bases between. The CDR3 runs to 13 residues. Germline loops: CDR1 GTSNPN, CDR2 SVGIG (reference sequence). Complete variable domain (other parts from reference TRBV30 and TRBJ2-5): SQTIHQWPATLVQPVGSPLSLECTVEGTSNPNLYWYRQAAGRGLQLLFYSVGIGQISSEVPQNLSASRPQDRQFILSSKKLLLSDSGFYLCAWSVSRQETQYFGPGTRLLVL.

CDR3 residues: CASSLAYEGGTDTQYF. The CDR3 nucleotides read TGCGCCAGCAGCTTGGCCTACGAAGGGGGCACAGATACGCAGTATTTT. The rearrangement links TRBV5-1 to TRBJ2-3; D is perhaps TRBD1 (5 bases). Per the germline V gene, CDR1 is SGHRS and CDR2 is YFSETQ. The CDR3 consists of 16 residues. The ends were cut back, 0 bases at V and 1 base at J, with 12 bases in the middle.

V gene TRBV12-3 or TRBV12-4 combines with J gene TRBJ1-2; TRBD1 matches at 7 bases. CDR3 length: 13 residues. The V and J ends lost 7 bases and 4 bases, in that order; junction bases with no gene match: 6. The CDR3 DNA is TGTGCCAGCACTGTGACAGGGCGCTATGGCTACACCTTC. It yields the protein CASTVTGRYGYTF.

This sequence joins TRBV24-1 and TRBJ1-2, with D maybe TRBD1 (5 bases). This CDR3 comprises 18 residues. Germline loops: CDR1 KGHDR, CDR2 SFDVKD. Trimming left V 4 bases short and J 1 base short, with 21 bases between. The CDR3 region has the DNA TGTGCCACCAGTGACGCCAGGGTCAACCTAGACCATAACTATGGCTACACCTTC. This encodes CATSDARVNLDHNYGYTF.

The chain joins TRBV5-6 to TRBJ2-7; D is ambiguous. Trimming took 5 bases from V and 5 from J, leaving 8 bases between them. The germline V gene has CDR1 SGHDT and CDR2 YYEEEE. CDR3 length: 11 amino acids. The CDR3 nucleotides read TGTGCCAGCAGACTCTCGGACGAGCAGTACTTC. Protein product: CASRLSDEQYF.

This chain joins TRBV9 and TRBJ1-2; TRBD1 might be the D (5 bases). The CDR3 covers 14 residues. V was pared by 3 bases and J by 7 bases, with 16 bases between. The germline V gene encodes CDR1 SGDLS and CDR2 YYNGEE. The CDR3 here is CASSADRQGSGYTF. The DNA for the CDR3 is TGTGCCAGCAGCGCCGATCGGCAGGGATCTGGCTACACCTTC.

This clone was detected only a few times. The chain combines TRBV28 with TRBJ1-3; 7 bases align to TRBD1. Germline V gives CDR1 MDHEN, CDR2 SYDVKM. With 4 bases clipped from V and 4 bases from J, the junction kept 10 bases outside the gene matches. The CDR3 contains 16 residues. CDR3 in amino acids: CASSSSTGSRGNTIYF. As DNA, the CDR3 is TGTGCCAGCAGTTCCTCGACAGGGTCTAGAGGAAACACCATATATTTT. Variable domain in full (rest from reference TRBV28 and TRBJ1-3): DVKVTQSSRYLVKRTGEKVFLECVQDMDHENMFWYRQDPGLGLRLIYFSYDVKMKEKGDIPEGYSVSREKKERFSLILESASTNQTSMYLCASSSSTGSRGNTIYFGEGSWLTVV.

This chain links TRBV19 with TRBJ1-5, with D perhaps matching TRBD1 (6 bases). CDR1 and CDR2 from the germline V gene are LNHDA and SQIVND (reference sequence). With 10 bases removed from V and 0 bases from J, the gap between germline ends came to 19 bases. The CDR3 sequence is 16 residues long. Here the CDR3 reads CATNRAPLYSNQPQHF. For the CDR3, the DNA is TGTGCCACGAACAGGGCACCCCTCTATAGCAATCAGCCCCAGCATTTT.